This TCR beta chain comes out of a study of vaccination and CD4 T cells after COVID-19. Study as a whole: Control cultures, each given a CEFX pool, an HIV-1 Nef pool, or no peptide, were included.

CDR3 length equals 11 residues. Germline CDR1 reads LNHDA; CDR2 reads SQIVND (reference sequence). V lost 7 bases, J lost 1 base, and 4 bases lay in between. Study outcomes and limitations: Reactive clone data from convalescent patients indicated a median of about 90% appearing only post-vaccination.

Cultured CD4+ T cell DNA underwent sequencing with the Oncomine TCR Beta short-read assay. Genomic DNA was extracted from cultured CD4+ T cells. TCRdb re-called the PCR reads with MiXCR, one entry per CDR3 protein. The sample has roughly 20,000 distinct CDR3 sequences, less than 55% seen once. Noted treatment: roughly nine-day PBMC culture with coronavirus spike peptide pools or control peptides (ViraFEST assay). Negative selection recovered the CD4+ T cells once they had spent approximately nine days in culture. This clonotype was detected only a few times. The antigen remains unidentified. The chain has TRBV19 and TRBJ1-1; D is undetermined. The sequencing here drew on CD4+ T cells from blood, cultured in vitro, taken after SARS-CoV-2 vaccination. The TCR comes from a human donor who had recovered from COVID-19. The CDR3 spells CASTRNTEAFF. In DNA form, the CDR3 reads TGTGCCAGTACTCGGAACACTGAAGCTTTCTTT.